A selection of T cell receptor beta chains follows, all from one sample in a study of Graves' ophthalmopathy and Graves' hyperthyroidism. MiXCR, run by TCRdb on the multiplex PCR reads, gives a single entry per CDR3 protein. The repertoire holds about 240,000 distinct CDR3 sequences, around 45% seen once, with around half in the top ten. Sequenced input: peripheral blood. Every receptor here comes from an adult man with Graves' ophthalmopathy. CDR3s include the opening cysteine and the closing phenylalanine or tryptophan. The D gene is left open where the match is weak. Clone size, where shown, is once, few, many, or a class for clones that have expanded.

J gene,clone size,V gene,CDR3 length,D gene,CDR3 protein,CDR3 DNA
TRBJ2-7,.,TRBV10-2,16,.,CASSPTGGSTAYEQYF,TGCGCCAGCAGCCCGACAGGCGGCAGTACCGCCTACGAGCAGTACTTC
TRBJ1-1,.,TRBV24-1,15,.,CATSDSTSAYTEAFF,TGTGCCACCAGTGATTCGACTTCGGCGTACACTGAAGCTTTCTTT
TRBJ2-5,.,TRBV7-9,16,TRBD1,CASSLGTGGTQETQYF,TGTGCCAGCAGCTTGGGGACAGGGGGAACTCAAGAGACCCAGTACTTC
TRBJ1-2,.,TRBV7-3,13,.,CASSSSGSYGYTF,TGTGCCAGCAGCTCCTCGGGGAGCTATGGCTACACCTTC
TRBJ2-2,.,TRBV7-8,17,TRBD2,CASSLAGTSGDAGELFF,TGTGCCAGCAGCTTAGCGGGGACTAGCGGGGACGCCGGGGAGCTGTTTTTT
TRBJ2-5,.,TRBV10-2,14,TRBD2,CASSYGGSQETQYF,TGTGCCAGCAGTTACGGCGGGAGTCAAGAGACCCAGTACTTC
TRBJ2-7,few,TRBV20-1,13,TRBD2,CGIAGGTNYEQYF,TGCGGGATAGCGGGGGGGACCAACTACGAGCAGTACTTC
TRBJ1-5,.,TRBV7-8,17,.,CASSLGGWSGPKQPQHF,TGTGCCAGCAGCTTAGGGGGGTGGTCCGGCCCCAAACAGCCCCAGCATTTT
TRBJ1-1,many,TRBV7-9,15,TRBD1,CASSPRQGMNTEAFF,TGTGCCAGCAGCCCCAGACAGGGAATGAACACTGAAGCTTTCTTT
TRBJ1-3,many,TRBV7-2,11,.,CASSSGNTIYF,TGTGCCAGCAGCTCGGGAAACACCATATATTTT
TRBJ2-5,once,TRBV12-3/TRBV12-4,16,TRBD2,CASSLGLAGGPETQYF,TGTGCCAGCAGCTTGGGACTAGCGGGAGGGCCGGAGACCCAGTACTTC
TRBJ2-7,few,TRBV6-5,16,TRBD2,CASSEPGLASSYEQYF,TGTGCCAGCAGTGAACCCGGACTAGCGAGCTCCTACGAGCAGTACTTC
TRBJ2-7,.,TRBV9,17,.,CASSPGGGRPYSNEQYF,TGTGCCAGCAGTCCAGGAGGGGGGCGACCCTATTCTAACGAGCAGTACTTC
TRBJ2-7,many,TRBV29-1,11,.,CSVAPMGEQYF,TGCAGCGTTGCCCCGATGGGCGAGCAGTACTTC
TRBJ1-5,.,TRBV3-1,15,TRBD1,CASSPSGQGGQPQHF,TGTGCCAGCAGCCCCTCAGGACAGGGTGGTCAGCCCCAGCATTTT
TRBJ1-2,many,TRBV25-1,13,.,CASSAPSDYGYTF,TGTGCCAGCAGTGCCCCTTCGGACTATGGCTACACCTTC
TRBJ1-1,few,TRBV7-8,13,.,CASSLSQAVEAFF,TGTGCCAGCAGCTTAAGTCAAGCAGTTGAAGCTTTCTTT
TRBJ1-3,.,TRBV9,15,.,CASSVVRSSGNTIYF,TGTGCCAGCAGCGTAGTCCGAAGCTCTGGAAACACCATATATTTT
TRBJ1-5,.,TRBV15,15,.,CATSRDRQYNQPQHF,TGTGCCACCAGCAGAGACCGACAGTACAATCAGCCCCAGCATTTT
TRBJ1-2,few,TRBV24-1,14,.,CASSYLSSNYGYTF,TGTGCCAGCAGTTACCTTTCGTCTAACTATGGCTACACCTTC
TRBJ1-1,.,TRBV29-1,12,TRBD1,CSVRTGGTEAFF,TGCAGCGTCAGGACAGGGGGCACTGAAGCTTTCTTT
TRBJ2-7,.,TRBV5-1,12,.,CASSLFGNEQYF,TGCGCCAGCAGCTTATTCGGGAACGAGCAGTACTTC
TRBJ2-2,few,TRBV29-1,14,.,CSVDSGANTGELFF,TGCAGCGTTGATAGCGGTGCGAACACCGGGGAGCTGTTTTTT
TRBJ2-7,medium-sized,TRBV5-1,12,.,CASSLSSYEQYF,TGTGCCAGCAGCTTAAGCTCCTACGAGCAGTACTTC
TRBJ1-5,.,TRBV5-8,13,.,CASSREVNQPQHF,TGTGCCAGCAGCCGTGAGGTTAATCAGCCCCAGCATTTT
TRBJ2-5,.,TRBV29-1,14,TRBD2,CSVEPQGGFETQYF,TGCAGCGTTGAACCTCAGGGAGGGTTCGAGACCCAGTACTTC
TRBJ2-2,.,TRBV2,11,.,CATHLTGELFF,TGTGCCACCCACCTGACCGGGGAGCTGTTTTTT
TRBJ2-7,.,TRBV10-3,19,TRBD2,CAMKDFLPLRTSWGGEQYF,TGTGCCATGAAGGACTTTCTCCCCCTGAGAACTAGTTGGGGGGGCGAGCAGTACTTC
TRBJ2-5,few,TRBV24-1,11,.,CATSGGETQYF,TGTGCCACCAGTGGTGGCGAGACCCAGTACTTC
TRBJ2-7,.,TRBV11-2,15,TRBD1,CASSPWTGGGYEQYF,TGTGCCAGCAGCCCCTGGACAGGGGGAGGTTACGAGCAGTACTTC
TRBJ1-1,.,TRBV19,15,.,CASSILDTLNTEAFF,TGTGCCAGTAGTATCCTCGACACCCTGAACACTGAAGCTTTCTTT
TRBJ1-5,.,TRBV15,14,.,CATSTPGGNQPQHF,TGTGCCACCAGCACCCCCGGCGGCAATCAGCCCCAGCATTTT
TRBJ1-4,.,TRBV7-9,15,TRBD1,CASSLAGTGNEKLFF,TGTGCCAGCAGCTTAGCTGGGACAGGAAATGAAAAACTGTTTTTT
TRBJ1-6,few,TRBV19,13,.,CASSLGPNSPLHF,TGTGCCAGTAGTCTCGGACCCAATTCACCCCTCCACTTT
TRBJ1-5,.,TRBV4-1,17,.,CASSQEAAKQGNQPQHF,TGCGCCAGCAGCCAAGAGGCGGCCAAGCAAGGCAATCAGCCCCAGCATTTT
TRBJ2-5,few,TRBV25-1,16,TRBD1,CASSEGTGMYQETQYF,TGTGCCAGCAGTGAAGGGACAGGGATGTACCAAGAGACCCAGTACTTC
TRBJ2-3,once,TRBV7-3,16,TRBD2,CASSLSGLAGGTTQYF,TGTGCCAGCAGCTTAAGTGGTCTAGCGGGTGGGACTACGCAGTATTTT
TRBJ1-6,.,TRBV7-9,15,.,CASSTHRLYNSPLHF,TGTGCCAGCAGCACCCACAGGTTATATAATTCACCCCTCCACTTT
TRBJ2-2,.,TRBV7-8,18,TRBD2,CASSTGTSAAIGTGELFF,TGTGCCAGCAGTACCGGGACTAGCGCAGCAATTGGCACCGGGGAGCTGTTTTTT
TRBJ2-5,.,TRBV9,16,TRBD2,CASSVSGTSPGETQYF,TGTGCCAGCAGCGTCTCCGGGACTAGCCCCGGAGAGACCCAGTACTTC
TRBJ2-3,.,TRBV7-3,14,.,CASSWGRETDTQYF,TGTGCCAGCAGCTGGGGCAGGGAGACAGATACGCAGTATTTT
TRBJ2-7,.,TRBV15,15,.,CASSSRGVSSYEQYF,TGTGCCAGCAGTTCGAGGGGGGTGAGCTCCTACGAGCAGTACTTC
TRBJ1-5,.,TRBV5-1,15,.,CASSLAPESNQPQHF,TGCGCCAGCAGCTTGGCGCCTGAAAGCAATCAGCCCCAGCATTTT
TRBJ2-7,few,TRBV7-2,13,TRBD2,CASSLEAGIEQYF,TGTGCCAGCAGCTTAGAAGCGGGGATCGAGCAGTACTTC
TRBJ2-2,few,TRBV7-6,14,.,CASNPGLPTGELFF,TGTGCCAGCAACCCGGGACTGCCCACCGGGGAGCTGTTTTTT
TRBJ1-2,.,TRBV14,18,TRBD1,CASSQAPGQRRQNYGYTF,TGCGCCAGCAGCCAAGCTCCGGGACAGAGAAGACAGAACTATGGCTACACCTTC
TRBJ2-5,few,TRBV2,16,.,CASSERGGGDLETQYF,TGTGCCAGCAGTGAACGGGGAGGGGGAGACTTAGAGACCCAGTACTTC
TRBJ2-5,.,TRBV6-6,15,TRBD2,CASSVGLAGAETQYF,TGTGCCAGCAGTGTTGGACTAGCGGGGGCAGAGACCCAGTACTTC
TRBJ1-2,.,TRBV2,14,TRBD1,CASSPGGKVYGYTF,TGTGCCAGCAGCCCAGGGGGCAAGGTCTATGGCTACACCTTC
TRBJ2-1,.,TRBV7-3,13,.,CASSLNGGHEQFF,TGTGCCAGCAGCTTAAATGGCGGCCACGAGCAGTTCTTC
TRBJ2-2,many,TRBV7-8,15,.,CASSLDRVATGELFF,TGTGCCAGCAGCTTAGATCGGGTGGCAACCGGGGAGCTGTTTTTT
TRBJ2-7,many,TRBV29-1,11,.,CSVAGLYEQYF,TGCAGCGTTGCGGGGCTCTACGAGCAGTACTTC
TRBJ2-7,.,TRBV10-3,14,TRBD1,CAIRSQGDNHEQYF,TGTGCCATCAGGTCACAGGGGGACAACCACGAGCAGTACTTC
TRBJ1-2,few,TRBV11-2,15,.,CASSSYVGGDYGYTF,TGTGCCAGCAGCTCCTACGTGGGAGGGGACTATGGCTACACCTTC
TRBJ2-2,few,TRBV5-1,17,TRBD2,CASSDRTSGSVAGELFF,TGCGCCAGCAGCGACCGTACTAGCGGGAGTGTCGCCGGGGAGCTGTTTTTT
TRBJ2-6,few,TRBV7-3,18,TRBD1,CASSSPTGGTAGANVLTF,TGTGCCAGCAGCTCACCCACAGGGGGCACGGCTGGGGCCAACGTCCTGACTTTC
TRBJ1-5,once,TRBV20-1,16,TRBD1,CSARLNGKGANQPQHF,TGCAGTGCTAGATTAAACGGAAAGGGGGCAAATCAGCCCCAGCATTTT
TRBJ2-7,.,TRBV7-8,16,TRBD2,CASSRGLAGGGYEQYF,TGTGCCAGCAGCCGAGGACTAGCGGGAGGGGGCTACGAGCAGTACTTC
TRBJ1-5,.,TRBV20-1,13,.,CSAGGGVNQPQHF,TGCAGTGCTGGGGGCGGGGTCAATCAGCCCCAGCATTTT
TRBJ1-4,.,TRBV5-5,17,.,CASSLGPFRGINEKLFF,TGTGCCAGCAGCTTAGGACCGTTCCGGGGGATTAATGAAAAACTGTTTTTT